This T cell receptor (beta chain) was profiled in a study of radiation and T cells in renal cell carcinoma. Whole-study findings and limits: Baseline intratumoral clonotype presence is unknown without pretreatment biopsies.

This clone was counted once. What it binds is unknown. Here immunoSEQ multiplex PCR was the method, and the copy in TCRdb shows in-frame clones only, minus some. The sample holds roughly 75,000 clones, about 81% seen once. Time point noted: blood 2 weeks post-SBRT. Indicated treatment: 15 Gy SBRT to primary tumor, nephrectomy 4 weeks later. Germline V gene sequence: CDR1 MNHEY, CDR2 SVGAGI. This CDR3 is built from 14 residues. This receptor was taken from a man aged 55 to 70 with renal cell carcinoma. This material consisted of blood, taken from a patient whose treatment included radiotherapy and nephrectomy. The chain combines TRBV6-5 with TRBJ2-5, with D maybe TRBD2 (5 bases). The J call could be wrong; TRBJ2-7 is a better fit for the DNA end. The CDR3 protein is CASSYTGSSYEQYF. In DNA form, the CDR3 reads TGTGCCAGCAGTTATACGGGGTCCTCCTACGAGCAGTACTTC.